This entry is about one T cell receptor (beta chain). This clonotype appeared a few times. Its antigen is not yet known. Base qualities are not provided; no much larger clone lies one nucleotide away. The sample belongs to a study of identical twins (dated by TCRdb to the mid-2010s). A note on the overall study: The study deep-sequenced TCR alpha and beta repertoires from monozygotic twins, unrelated adults of various ages and cord blood to test whether fetal clonotypes persist. To rule out contamination, replicate twin experiments were performed at different times with different library preparation protocols. General study outcomes and caveats: Fewer insertions were carried by abundant cord blood beta clonotypes, a similar but weaker trend appeared in young adult naive repertoires, and no such trend appeared in memory repertoires. Compared with coincidental sharing between unrelated individuals, out-of-frame TCR alpha sequences shared between twins had an excess of sequences with low generation probability. Invariant T cells such as MAIT and iNKT could partly confound zero-insertion analyses, although diverse VJ usage argued against such confounding for most clonotypes. Out-of-frame TCR alpha sharing in monozygotic twins was systematically underestimated by recombination models, whereas sharing between unrelated individuals was in agreement with the recombination models. Conclusions relied on cross-sectional statistical analysis, since the same donors could not be followed over many years. Excess twin sharing in beta out-of-frame sequences was weaker because fewer shared sequences lowered the signal-to-noise ratio.

Every donor in the study was a healthy Caucasian. The twin cohort comprised three pairs of female monozygotic twins, all aged roughly 18 to 30 years. The RNA used for TCR libraries was isolated from peripheral blood mononuclear cells. Reading the germline V gene gives CDR1 SGHVS and CDR2 FNYEAQ. From the cysteine through the phenylalanine, the CDR3 covers 15 amino acids. Only the CDR3 DNA stays, 45 bases, in frame from base 1. V is pared back by 4 bases and J by 7 bases, with 19 bases lying between the germline termini. The library was made by 5' RACE. This sample was sequenced with an Illumina HiSeq 2000. Template switching introduced a universal primer binding site; the final cDNA contained a unique molecular identifier, enabling accurate counting of TCR cDNA molecules. First-strand cDNA for TCR alpha and beta chains was synthesized from specific primers in the conserved constant-segment region. To control for contamination, each cDNA library was double barcoded with a SMART-Mk sample barcode plus Illumina barcodes. TruSeq adapter sequences and Illumina sample barcodes were added in two successive PCR steps. Sequencing of the TCR alpha and beta cDNA libraries was done on the Illumina HiSeq platform using custom primers. Under the source paper's analysis protocol: Raw reads were processed with MiGEC to extract unique molecular identifiers, and MiXCR was used to determine CDR3 positions. For each individual, recombination models were inferred using an EM algorithm with the repgenHMM and IGoR tools. Shared clonotype analysis was performed with the tcR package in R, normalizing sharing by the product of cloneset sizes. To study raw recombination without the effects of thymic and clonal selection, out-of-frame nonproductive sequences were analyzed. The raw public data were reprocessed by TCRdb itself: fastp quality trimming at Q25, MiXCR clonotype calling, in-frame beta chains only. Each record represents a unique CDR3 protein, reported with the most common genes and DNA among its rows. These V and J calls rely on TCRdb rather than the paper's analysis. The sample records some 600,000 distinct CDR3 sequences, just over 7% of which are singletons. The ten biggest clones cover 1.6% of the sample.

This sample was shared with a second study, whose subject was yellow fever vaccine responses in identical twins. From that second study: According to the authors, in identical twins the way T cells responded to vaccination appeared partly convergent and partly personalized. In the study, vaccine-responding T cell clones were precisely tracked in identical twins.

Sequencing was done on a sample of PBMCs. The clonotype was recovered from a woman aged 18-29 years in good health. The receptor chain draws on TRBV7-6 and TRBJ1-2; the D gene is possibly TRBD1, with 5 bases matching. The CDR3 loop reads CASSSLQTGGGGYTF. The DNA sequence is TGTGCCAGCAGCTCCCTTCAAACAGGCGGAGGTGGCTACACCTTC.